The clone carrying this T cell receptor beta chain was counted ten times or more. Its antigen is unknown. This sample is drawn from a study of T cell repertoires in cytomegalovirus infection. Study results and caveats: The ex vivo response showed dominance by HLA-C-restricted CMV-specific TCR beta clonotypes.

TCRdb processed the reads anew with MiXCR; each CDR3 protein has one entry. The sample contains roughly 990,000 distinct CDR3 sequences, 25% to 40% of which appear only once. The germline CDR1 and CDR2 sequences are SGHTA and FQGNSA. V was clipped by 5 bases and J by 4 bases, with 17 bases between them. The CDR3 spans 15 residues. This TCR was sampled from a human donor in good health (CMV status not recorded). Some clones in this sample may be carry-over from other donors' samples. This specimen was cultured CD8+ T cells from PBMCs, taken from culture after CMV antigen stimulation. The J gene is TRBJ1-1, the V gene TRBV7-2; weak D call: TRBD1 (6 bases). CDR3 coding DNA: TGTGCCAGCAGCCCCAGAAGGTCCAGGGGCACTGAAGCTTTCTTT. It translates to CASSPRRSRGTEAFF.